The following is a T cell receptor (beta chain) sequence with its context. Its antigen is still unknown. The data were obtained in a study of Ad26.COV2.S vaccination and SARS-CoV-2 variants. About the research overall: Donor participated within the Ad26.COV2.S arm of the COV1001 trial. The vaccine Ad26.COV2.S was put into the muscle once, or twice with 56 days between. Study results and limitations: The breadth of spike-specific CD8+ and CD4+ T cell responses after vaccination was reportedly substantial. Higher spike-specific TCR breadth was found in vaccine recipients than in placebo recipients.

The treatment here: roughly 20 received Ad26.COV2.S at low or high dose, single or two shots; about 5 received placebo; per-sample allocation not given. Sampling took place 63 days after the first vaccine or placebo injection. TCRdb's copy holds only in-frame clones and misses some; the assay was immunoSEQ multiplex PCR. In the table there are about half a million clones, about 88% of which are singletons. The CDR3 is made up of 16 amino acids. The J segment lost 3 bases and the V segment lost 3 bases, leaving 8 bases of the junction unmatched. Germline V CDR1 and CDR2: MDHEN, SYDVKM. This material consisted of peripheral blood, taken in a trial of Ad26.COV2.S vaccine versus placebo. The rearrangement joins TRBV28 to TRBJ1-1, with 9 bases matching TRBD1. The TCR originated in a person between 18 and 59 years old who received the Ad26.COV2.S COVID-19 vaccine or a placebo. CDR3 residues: CASSFYTGTGYTEAFF. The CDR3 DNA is TGTGCCAGCAGTTTTTATACCGGGACAGGGTACACTGAAGCTTTCTTT.